This note documents a single TCR beta chain sequence. TCRdb's table, derived via immunoSEQ multiplex PCR, lists solely in-frame clones and lacks some. Of about 77,000 clones listed, about 92% were seen once; the top ten hold approximately 5.8%. This record comes from a study of control samples from healthy donors and cancer patients. The sequencing input was blood. This clonotype originated in a woman aged 60-70 years in good health.

CDR3 sequence reads: CASSIVTSGIYNEQFF. DNA for the CDR3: TGTGCCAGCAGTATTGTGACTAGCGGGATTTACAATGAGCAGTTCTTC. The gene calls are TRBV28 and TRBJ2-1; 11 bases match TRBD2. Per germline, CDR1 MDHEN and CDR2 SYDVKM. After removal of 5 bases from V and 4 bases from J, the junction contained 7 bases not matched to a gene. The CDR3 loop spans 16 amino acids.